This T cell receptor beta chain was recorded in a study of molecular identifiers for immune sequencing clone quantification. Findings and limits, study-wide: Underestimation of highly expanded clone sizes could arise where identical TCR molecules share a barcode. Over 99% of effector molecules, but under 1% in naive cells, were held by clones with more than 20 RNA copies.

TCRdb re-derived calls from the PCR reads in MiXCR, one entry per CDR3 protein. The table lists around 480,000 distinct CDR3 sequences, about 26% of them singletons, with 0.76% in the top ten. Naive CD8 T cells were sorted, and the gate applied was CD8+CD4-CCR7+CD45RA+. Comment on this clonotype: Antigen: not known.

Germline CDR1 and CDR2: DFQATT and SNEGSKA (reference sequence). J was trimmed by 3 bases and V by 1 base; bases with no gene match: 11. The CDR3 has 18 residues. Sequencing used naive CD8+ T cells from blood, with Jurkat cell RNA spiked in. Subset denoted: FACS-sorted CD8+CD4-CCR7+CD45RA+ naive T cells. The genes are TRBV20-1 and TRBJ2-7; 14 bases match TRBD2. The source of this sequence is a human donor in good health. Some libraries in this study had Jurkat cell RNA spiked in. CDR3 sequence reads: CSARGGTSGRWLSYEQYF. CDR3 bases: TGCAGTGCTAGAGGCGGGACTAGCGGGAGATGGTTAAGCTACGAGCAGTACTTC.